What follows are 15 T cell receptor beta chains derived from one specimen sequenced in a study of T cells in Graves' hyperthyroidism and ophthalmopathy. Regions amplified from RNA transcripts were the TCR beta CDR3 regions. HTBI primers were the set used in a first-round RT-PCR of the TCR CDR3. TCRdb independently ran MiXCR on the multiplex PCR reads; one entry per CDR3 protein. The table includes nearly 750,000 distinct CDR3 sequences, around 40% detected once. The sample consisted of blood. These receptors originate from a woman aged 40 to 50 with Graves' hyperthyroidism.

The gene calls are TRBV10-1 and TRBJ2-5; no firm D call. Germline-derived CDR1 and CDR2 are WNHNN and SYGVQD (reference sequence). CDR3 length equals 14 residues. Trimming left V 4 bases short and J 1 base short, with 10 bases between. CDR3 bases: TGCGCCAGCAGTGGGACGTCCCTCCAAGAGACCCAGTACTTC. It specifies CASSGTSLQETQYF.

This clonotype was counted ten times or more. The rearrangement links TRBV25-1 to TRBJ2-7; D unresolved. This CDR3 region has 13 residues. CDR1 and CDR2 (germline): MGHDK, SYGVNS. V was cut by 3 bases and J by 5 bases, with 11 bases left in between. The CDR3 here is CASSEPPLDEQYF. CDR3 sequence (DNA): TGTGCCAGCAGTGAGCCCCCTTTAGACGAGCAGTACTTC.

This clonotype was seen ten or more times. This chain joins TRBV2 and TRBJ1-5; D might be TRBD1 (5 bases). V was shortened by 6 bases and J by 2 bases, with 14 bases between the two germline ends. The CDR3 totals 15 residues. Germline V CDR1 and CDR2: SNHLY, FYNNEI. CDR3 in amino acids: CASRARVEGNQPQHF. DNA for the CDR3: TGTGCCAGCAGGGCCAGGGTTGAGGGCAATCAGCCCCAGCATTTT.

In its sample, this clonotype was seen many times. V is TRBV6-5 and J is TRBJ1-5, with TRBD1 as a possible D gene (5 bases). The V end was cut by 0 bases, the J end by 5 bases, with 8 bases between. The germline V gene encodes CDR1 MNHEY and CDR2 SVGAGI. The CDR3 sequence is 14 residues long. This CDR3 reads CASSYSAGYQPQHF. The DNA for the CDR3 is TGTGCCAGCAGTTACTCGGCAGGGTATCAGCCCCAGCATTTT.

This clonotype was picked up many times. This chain joins TRBV6-6 and TRBJ1-6; possibly TRBD1 for D (5 bases). CDR1 and CDR2 (germline): MNHNY, SVGAGI (reference sequence). The CDR3 has 13 residues. V lost 6 bases, J lost 5 bases, and 8 bases lay in between. Here the CDR3 reads CASSAQDNSPLHF. The CDR3 nucleotides read TGTGCCAGCAGCGCACAGGATAATTCACCCCTCCACTTT.

This clonotype was detected many times. The chain links TRBV6-5 to TRBJ1-6; D ambiguous. The CDR3 length is 14 residues. V lost 5 bases, J lost 10 bases, and 15 bases lay in between. Germline V CDR1 and CDR2: MNHEY, SVGAGI. The CDR3 DNA reads TGTGCCAGCAGTGAAGTCTCGGAGGGCTCACCCCTCCACTTT. Protein sequence: CASSEVSEGSPLHF.

Ten or more counts support this clonotype. The chain employs TRBV5-1 and TRBJ2-3, with D possibly being TRBD1 (6 bases). This CDR3 has 15 residues. Trimming left V 0 bases short and J 2 bases short, with 10 bases between. The germline gives CDR1 SGHRS, CDR2 YFSETQ. The CDR3 DNA follows: TGCGCCAGCAGCTTGGCGTCAGGGGTCACAGATACGCAGTATTTT. It yields the protein CASSLASGVTDTQYF. The full variable domain, in which reference TRBV5-1 and TRBJ2-3 provide the parts outside the CDR3, is KAGVTQTPRYLIKTRGQQVTLSCSPISGHRSVSWYQQTPGQGLQFLFEYFSETQRNKGNFPGRFSGRQFSNSRSEMNVSTLELGDSALYLCASSLASGVTDTQYFGPGTRLTVL.

The count of this clonotype is one. This chain uses TRBV29-1 with TRBJ1-1; D call uncertain. Germline V gene data show CDR1 as SQVTM and CDR2 as ANQGSEA. V lost 8 bases, J lost 4 bases, and 17 bases lay in between. CDR3 length: 13 amino acids. The CDR3 bases are TGCAGCTCCCTCCGGGGAAGAGGCACTGAAGCTTTCTTT. Translation gives CSSLRGRGTEAFF.

DNA of the CDR3: TGTGCCAGCATCCTCGGGGGACAGGGGGCAAGGGGCACTGAAGCTTTCTTT. Translation: CASILGGQGARGTEAFF. J is TRBJ1-1 and V is TRBV6-5, with 12 nucleotides matching TRBD1. The CDR3 runs 17 residues. Per the germline V gene, CDR1 is MNHEY and CDR2 is SVGAGI. V lost 7 bases to trimming and J lost 4 bases; unmatched junction nucleotides: 13.

This clonotype was seen more than once but under ten times. The CDR3: CASSLTGTSSGNTIYF. The CDR3 region has the DNA TGTGCCAGCAGTCTGACAGGGACGAGCTCTGGAAACACCATATATTTT. The genes are TRBV6-6 and TRBJ1-3; 7 positions agree with TRBD1. The length of the CDR3 is 16 residues. The V segment lost 5 bases and the J segment 0 bases; nucleotides outside the gene matches: 7. Germline V gene lookup returns CDR1 MNHNY and CDR2 SVGAGI (reference sequence).

A remark on this clonotype: A read error may be the cause here, since a much bigger clone is one base away. The gene calls are TRBV6-5 and TRBJ2-5; the match to TRBD2 covers 13 bases. Germline V gene data show CDR1 as MNHEY and CDR2 as SVGAGI. The CDR3 extends over 16 amino acids. CDR3 nucleotides: TGTACCAGCAGTCTTGGACTAGCGGGGGACAAAGAGACCCAGTACTTC. Protein: CTSSLGLAGDKETQYF.

The CDR3 here is CASSYRTSPRQVEETQYF. The CDR3 nucleotides read TGTGCCAGCAGTTATCGAACCTCGCCGCGACAGGTGGAGGAGACCCAGTACTTC. The chain uses TRBV12-3 or TRBV12-4 and TRBJ2-5; tentatively, D is TRBD1 (6 bases). The CDR3 consists of 18 residues. Trimming pared 4 bases from V and 5 bases from J, leaving 26 bases between.

The J gene is TRBJ1-4, the V gene TRBV19; TRBD1 matches 7 bases. Unmatched junction bases numbered 10, after V lost 4 bases and J lost 8 bases. Germline loops: CDR1 LNHDA, CDR2 SQIVND (reference sequence). The CDR3 spans 15 residues. CDR3 nucleotide sequence: TGTGCCAGTAGTAGCCTAACAGGGGTGGTAGAAAAACTGTTTTTT. It is translated as CASSSLTGVVEKLFF.

In its sample, this clonotype was seen a few times. The chain is built from TRBV29-1 and TRBJ2-5; no firm D call. Trimming removed 4 bases at V and 1 base at J, with 13 bases between. CDR3 size: 14 residues. CDR1 is SQVTM and CDR2 is ANQGSEA in the germline V gene. CDR3 sequence (DNA): TGCAGCGTTGTCGACCAACCCGTCCAAGAGACCCAGTACTTC. It codes for CSVVDQPVQETQYF.

This clonotype was seen a few times. The chain has TRBV20-1 and TRBJ1-5; TRBD1 agrees at 12 bases. Germline values: CDR1 DFQATT, CDR2 SNEGSKA (reference sequence). Trimming removed 3 bases from V and 2 bases from J; junction bases left unmatched: 11. The CDR3 sequence is 18 residues long. The CDR3 is CSARPPGQGAIGNQPQHF. In DNA, the CDR3 is TGCAGTGCTAGGCCACCGGGACAGGGGGCAATCGGCAATCAGCCCCAGCATTTT.